The present TCR beta chain was sequenced within a study of blood T cell repertoires in COVID-19. Study details: The cDNA or gDNA used as material had been derived from T cells, B-cell-depleted T cells, or PBMCs.

The study drew participants aged about 18 to 89 years from some 25 US areas. Donors in Cohort 3 counted as recovered after two negative PCRs, clearance, or symptom resolution. Germline trimming cut 3 bases from V and 0 bases from J; bases unmatched to any gene: 3. The CDR3 runs to 15 residues. CDR1 and CDR2 (germline): SGDLS, YYNGEE. The method was immunoSEQ multiplex PCR; TCRdb's version includes in-frame clones alone and lacks a portion of them. The sample comprises a few hundred thousand clones, over 75% of which are singletons, and roughly 2.3% rests with the top ten. This clone was observed a single time.

The sequence derives from a young man who had recovered from COVID-19. The gene calls are TRBV9 and TRBJ2-1; 7 bases map to TRBD2. Input material: PBMCs or T cells enriched from blood (not recorded which). This chain's CDR3 is CASSARGGSYNEQFF. As DNA, the CDR3 is TGTGCCAGCAGCGCCCGCGGGGGCTCCTACAATGAGCAGTTCTTC.